The source of this TCR beta chain is a study of circulating and synovial CD4+ cells in juvenile arthritis. Points from the study as a whole: Circulating pathogenic-like lymphocytes shared a substantially higher fraction of CDR3 sequences with synovium than bulk blood. Deeper sequencing increased measured overlap with synovial clonotypes. Diversity here was lower than in bulk blood CD4 cells. T cell genome counts differed by at least an order of magnitude between CPL and CD4 samples.

This clone was recorded once. Antigen: not known. Here immunoSEQ multiplex PCR was the method, and the copy in TCRdb shows in-frame clones only, minus some. The table includes tens of thousands of clones, nearly 95% detected once. Sequencing was performed on CD4+ T cells from blood. The receptor was isolated from a human donor with juvenile idiopathic arthritis.

This chain's CDR3 is CASSLSFGVGAEAFF. CDR3 DNA: TGTGCCAGCAGTTTATCGTTCGGGGTAGGTGCTGAAGCTTTCTTT. The rearrangement links TRBV27 to TRBJ1-1; the D is unclear. Trimming stripped 0 bases from V and 6 bases from J, with 14 bases between. This CDR3 spans 15 amino acids. The germline gives CDR1 MNHEY, CDR2 SMNVEV (reference sequence).